These 5 T cell receptor beta chains share one sample of origin, sequenced in a study of response to subunit inactivated influenza vaccine. MiXCR, applied by TCRdb to the RT-PCR reads, yields one record per CDR3 protein. The sample includes 540,000 or so distinct CDR3 sequences, 10% to 15% of them seen just once. Source: PBMCs from blood, taken roughly 48 days after vaccination. The receptors originated from a man aged 50 or older who received an inactivated influenza vaccine.

This clonotype was seen at least ten times. This sequence joins TRBV12-3 or TRBV12-4 and TRBJ2-7; 8 bases are shared with TRBD2. The CDR3 contains 13 residues. Trimming removed 3 bases from V and 3 bases from J; junction bases left unmatched: 1. Here the CDR3 DNA reads TGTGCCAGCAGTTTTGCGGGGGGCTACGAGCAGTACTTC. Translated, it gives CASSFAGGYEQYF.

The V gene is TRBV2, the J gene TRBJ2-1; 10 bases match TRBD2. Germline CDR1 is SNHLY and CDR2 is FYNNEI. With 4 bases clipped from V and 6 bases from J, the junction kept 6 bases outside the gene matches. CDR3 length: 15 amino acids. The CDR3 loop reads CASSGGTSVGNEQFF. Here the CDR3 DNA reads TGTGCCAGCAGTGGGGGGACTAGCGTCGGCAATGAGCAGTTCTTC.

This clonotype was counted between two and nine times. The V gene is TRBV29-1, the J gene TRBJ2-2; 8 nucleotides agree with TRBD2. In germline, CDR1 is SQVTM, CDR2 ANQGSEA. The junction had 12 bases not matched to a gene; V was cut back by 6 bases and J by 6 bases. The CDR3 loop spans 15 amino acids. CDR3 DNA: TGCAGCGTACGCGCCGGGACTAGGGCATCCGGGGAGCTGTTTTTT. Protein: CSVRAGTRASGELFF.

This clonotype was recorded a few times. This rearrangement joins TRBV12-3 or TRBV12-4 to TRBJ2-1, with 8 bases that match TRBD2. V dropped 0 bases and J dropped 10; count of bases not matched to a gene: 2. This CDR3 has 13 amino acids. The CDR3 here is CASSLAERGEQFF. In DNA form, the CDR3 reads TGTGCCAGCAGTTTAGCGGAGCGGGGGGAGCAGTTCTTC.

The chain couples TRBV7-2 to TRBJ2-3; 7 bases are a match to TRBD2. CDR3 length: 15 residues. CDR1 and CDR2 (germline): SGHTA, FQGNSA. Trimming removed 5 bases from V and 4 bases from J; junction bases left unmatched: 9. The DNA of the CDR3 is TGTGCCAGCAGCCCAGACCCGGGGGGTGCAGATACGCAGTATTTT. Translating gives CASSPDPGGADTQYF.